This T cell receptor (beta chain) stems from a study of shared clonotypes between healthy human individuals. Study-wide points: Enrolling few donors narrowed the genetic and exposure-history diversity that was represented.

Each of the donors was a healthy adult who was HIV-negative and had not had a recent acute infection or vaccination. Germline CDR1 reads SGHRS; CDR2 reads YFSETQ. The CDR3 is made up of 13 amino acids. V dropped 0 bases and J dropped 3 bases, with 4 bases sitting between them. Only in-frame clones appear in the TCRdb table, and some are missing; sequencing was by immunoSEQ multiplex PCR. The sample consists of approximately 480,000 clones, around 79% of them appearing once. Concerning this clone itself: Antigen: not known.

Source material: PBMCs. This TCR derives from a middle-aged woman in good health. Some clones in this sample may be carry-over from other donors' samples. J is TRBJ2-1 and V is TRBV5-1; D gene ambiguous. Here the CDR3 reads CASSLGDYNEQFF. The CDR3 DNA sequence: TGCGCCAGCAGCTTGGGGGACTACAATGAGCAGTTCTTC.